The sequence of this T cell receptor (beta chain) was determined in a study of shared T cell receptors in the human thymus. Sequencing used immunoSEQ multiplex PCR; TCRdb keeps in-frame clones, though not all of them. The sample holds under 700,000 clones; around 78% are singletons and the top ten take about 0.013%. Per the germline V gene, CDR1 is SGHRS and CDR2 is YFSETQ. The CDR3 extends over 14 amino acids. V lost 0 bases to trimming and J lost 0 bases, with 7 bases between them. The data were also submitted as part of a second study, on human thymus T cells. As that study records: Healthy Finnish infants undergoing corrective surgery for congenital heart defects were the donors. Thymus specimens were resections from corrective heart surgery.

Sequencing was carried out using thymocytes. J is TRBJ2-7 and V is TRBV5-1; tentative D call: TRBD2 (6 bases). The TCR sequence derives from a boy less than two years old with a congenital heart defect. CDR3 in DNA: TGCGCCAGCAGCTTGGTGGGGGGCTCCTACGAGCAGTACTTC. It is translated as CASSLVGGSYEQYF. Using reference TRBV5-1 and TRBJ2-7 for the parts outside the CDR3, the full variable domain is KAGVTQTPRYLIKTRGQQVTLSCSPISGHRSVSWYQQTPGQGLQFLFEYFSETQRNKGNFPGRFSGRQFSNSRSEMNVSTLELGDSALYLCASSLVGGSYEQYFGPGTRLTVT.